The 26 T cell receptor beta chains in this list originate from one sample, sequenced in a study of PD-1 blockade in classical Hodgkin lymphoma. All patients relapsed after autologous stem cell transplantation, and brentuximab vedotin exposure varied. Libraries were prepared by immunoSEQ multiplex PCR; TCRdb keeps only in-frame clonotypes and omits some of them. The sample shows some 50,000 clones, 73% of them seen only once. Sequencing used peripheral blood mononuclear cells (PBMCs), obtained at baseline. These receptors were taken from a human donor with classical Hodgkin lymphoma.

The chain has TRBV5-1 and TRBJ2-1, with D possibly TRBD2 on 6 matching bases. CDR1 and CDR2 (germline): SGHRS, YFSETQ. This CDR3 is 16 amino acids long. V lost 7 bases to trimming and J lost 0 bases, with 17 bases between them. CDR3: CASGRFGSSSYNEQFF. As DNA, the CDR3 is TGCGCCAGCGGGAGGTTCGGATCGAGCTCCTACAATGAGCAGTTCTTC. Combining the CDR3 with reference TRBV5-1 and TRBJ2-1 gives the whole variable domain KAGVTQTPRYLIKTRGQQVTLSCSPISGHRSVSWYQQTPGQGLQFLFEYFSETQRNKGNFPGRFSGRQFSNSRSEMNVSTLELGDSALYLCASGRFGSSSYNEQFFGPGTRLTVL.

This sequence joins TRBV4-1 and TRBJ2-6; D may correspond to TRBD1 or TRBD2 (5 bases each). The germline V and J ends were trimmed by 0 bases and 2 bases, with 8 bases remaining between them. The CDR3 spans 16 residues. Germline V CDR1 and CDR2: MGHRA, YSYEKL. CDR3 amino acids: CASSQEGVAGANVLTF. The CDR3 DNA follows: TGCGCCAGCAGCCAAGAGGGGGTAGCTGGGGCCAACGTCCTGACTTTC.

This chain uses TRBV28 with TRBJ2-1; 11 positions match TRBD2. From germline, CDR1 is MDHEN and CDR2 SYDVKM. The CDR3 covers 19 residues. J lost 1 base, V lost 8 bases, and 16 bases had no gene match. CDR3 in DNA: TGTGCCAGCGCCGGCTGGCGGCTAGCGGGAGGCAAGTCCTACAATGAGCAGTTCTTC. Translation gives CASAGWRLAGGKSYNEQFF.

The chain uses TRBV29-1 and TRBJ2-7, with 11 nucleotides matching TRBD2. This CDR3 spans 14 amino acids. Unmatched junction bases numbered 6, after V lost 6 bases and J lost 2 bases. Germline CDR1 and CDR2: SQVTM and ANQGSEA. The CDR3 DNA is TGCAGCGTCTCTCCGGGACTAGCGGCCTACGAGCAGTACTTC. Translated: CSVSPGLAAYEQYF.

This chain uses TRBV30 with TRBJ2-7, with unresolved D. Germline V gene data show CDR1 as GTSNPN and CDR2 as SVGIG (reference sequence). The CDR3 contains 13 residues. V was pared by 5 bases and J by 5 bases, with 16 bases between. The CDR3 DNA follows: TGTGCCTGGGCGCGAAGGTCCGGCGACGAGCAGTACTTC. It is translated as CAWARRSGDEQYF. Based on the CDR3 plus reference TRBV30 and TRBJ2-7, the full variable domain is SQTIHQWPATLVQPVGSPLSLECTVEGTSNPNLYWYRQAAGRGLQLLFYSVGIGQISSEVPQNLSASRPQDRQFILSSKKLLLSDSGFYLCAWARRSGDEQYFGPGTRLTVT.

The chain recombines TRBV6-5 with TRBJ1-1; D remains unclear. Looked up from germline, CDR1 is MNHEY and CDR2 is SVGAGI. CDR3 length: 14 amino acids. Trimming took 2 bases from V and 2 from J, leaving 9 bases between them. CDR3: CASSYGRINTEAFF. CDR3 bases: TGTGCCAGCAGTTACGGCAGAATTAACACTGAAGCTTTCTTT.

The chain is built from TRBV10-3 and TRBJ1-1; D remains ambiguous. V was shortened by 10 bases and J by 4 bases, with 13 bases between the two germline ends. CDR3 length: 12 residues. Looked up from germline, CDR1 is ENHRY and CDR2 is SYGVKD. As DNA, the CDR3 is TGTGCCAGCTCCCCAAGCCTCACTGAAGCTTTCTTT. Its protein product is CASSPSLTEAFF.

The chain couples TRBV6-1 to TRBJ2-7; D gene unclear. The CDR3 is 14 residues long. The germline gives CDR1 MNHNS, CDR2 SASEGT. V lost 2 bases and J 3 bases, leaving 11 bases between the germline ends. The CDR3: CASSEFEQSYEQYF. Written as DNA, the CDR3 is TGTGCCAGCAGTGAATTCGAACAGAGCTACGAGCAGTACTTC.

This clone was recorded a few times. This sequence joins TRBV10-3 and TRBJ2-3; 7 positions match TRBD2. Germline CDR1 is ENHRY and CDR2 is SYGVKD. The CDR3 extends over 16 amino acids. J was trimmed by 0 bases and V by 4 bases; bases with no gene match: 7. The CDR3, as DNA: TGTGCCATCAGTGCGGGGGGAGCGGCTAGCACAGATACGCAGTATTTT. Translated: CAISAGGAASTDTQYF.

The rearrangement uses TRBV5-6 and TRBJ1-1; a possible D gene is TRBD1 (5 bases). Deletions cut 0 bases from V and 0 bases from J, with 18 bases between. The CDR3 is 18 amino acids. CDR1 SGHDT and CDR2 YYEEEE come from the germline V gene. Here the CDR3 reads CASSLDLGGITMNTEAFF. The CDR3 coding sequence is TGTGCCAGCAGCTTGGATCTCGGGGGGATCACCATGAACACTGAAGCTTTCTTT. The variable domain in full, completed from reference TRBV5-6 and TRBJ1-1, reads DAGVTQSPTHLIKTRGQQVTLRCSPKSGHDTVSWYQQALGQGPQFIFQYYEEEERQRGNFPDRFSGHQFPNYSSELNVNALLLGDSALYLCASSLDLGGITMNTEAFFGQGTRLTVV.

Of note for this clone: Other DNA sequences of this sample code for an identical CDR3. This chain's CDR3 is CASSSGTGGNTIYF. For the CDR3, the DNA is TGCGCCAGCAGCTCAGGGACAGGTGGAAACACCATATATTTT. This chain uses TRBV5-1 with TRBJ1-3; TRBD1 agrees at 8 bases. The CDR3 has 14 amino acids. Germline CDR1 reads SGHRS; CDR2 reads YFSETQ. V lost 3 bases, J lost 3 bases, and 2 bases stayed unmatched.

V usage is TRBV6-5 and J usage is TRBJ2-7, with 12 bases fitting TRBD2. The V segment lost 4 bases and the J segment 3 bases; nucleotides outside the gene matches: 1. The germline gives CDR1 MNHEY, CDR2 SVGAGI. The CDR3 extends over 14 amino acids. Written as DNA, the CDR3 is TGTGCCAGCAGTTGGACTAGCGGGAACTACGAGCAGTACTTC. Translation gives CASSWTSGNYEQYF.

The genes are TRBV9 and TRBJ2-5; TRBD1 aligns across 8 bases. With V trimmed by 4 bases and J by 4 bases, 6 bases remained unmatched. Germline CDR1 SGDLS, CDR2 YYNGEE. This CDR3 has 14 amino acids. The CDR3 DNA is TGTGCCAGCAGCCTCACAGGGGGTCGAGAGACCCAGTACTTC. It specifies CASSLTGGRETQYF.

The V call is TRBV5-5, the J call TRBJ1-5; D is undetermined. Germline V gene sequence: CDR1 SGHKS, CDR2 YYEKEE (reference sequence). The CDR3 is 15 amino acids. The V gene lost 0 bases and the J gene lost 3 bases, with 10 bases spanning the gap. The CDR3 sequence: CASSLDWAANQPQHF. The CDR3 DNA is TGTGCCAGCAGCTTGGATTGGGCGGCCAATCAGCCCCAGCATTTT.

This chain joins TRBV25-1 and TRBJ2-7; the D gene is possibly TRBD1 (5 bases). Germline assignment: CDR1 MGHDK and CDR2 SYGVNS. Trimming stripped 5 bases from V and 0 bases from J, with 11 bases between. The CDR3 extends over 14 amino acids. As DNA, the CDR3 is TGTGCCAGCAGTAGGTCAGGGAACTCCTACGAGCAGTACTTC. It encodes CASSRSGNSYEQYF.

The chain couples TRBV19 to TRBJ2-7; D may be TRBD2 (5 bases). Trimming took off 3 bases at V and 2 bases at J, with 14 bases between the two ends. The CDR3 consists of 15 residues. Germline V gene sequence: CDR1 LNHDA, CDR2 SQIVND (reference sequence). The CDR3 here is CASSMRASETYEQYF. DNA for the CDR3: TGTGCCAGTAGTATGAGGGCTAGTGAAACCTACGAGCAGTACTTC.

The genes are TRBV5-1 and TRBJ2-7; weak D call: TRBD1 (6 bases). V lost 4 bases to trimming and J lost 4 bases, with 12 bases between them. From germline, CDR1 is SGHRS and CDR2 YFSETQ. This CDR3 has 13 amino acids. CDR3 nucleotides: TGCGCCAGCAGCCAGGGGTCAGGGTACGAGCAGTACTTC. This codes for CASSQGSGYEQYF.

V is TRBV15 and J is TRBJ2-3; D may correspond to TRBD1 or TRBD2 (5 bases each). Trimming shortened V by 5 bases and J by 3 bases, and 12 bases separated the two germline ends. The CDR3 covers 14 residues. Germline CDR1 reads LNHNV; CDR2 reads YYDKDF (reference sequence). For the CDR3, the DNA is TGTGCCACCAGCGGAGTCGGGGCAACAGATACGCAGTATTTT. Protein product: CATSGVGATDTQYF.

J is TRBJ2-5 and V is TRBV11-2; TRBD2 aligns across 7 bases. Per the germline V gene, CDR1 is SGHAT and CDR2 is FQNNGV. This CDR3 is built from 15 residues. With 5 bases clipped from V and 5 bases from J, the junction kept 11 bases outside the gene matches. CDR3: CASSPGGAGWETQYF. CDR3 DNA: TGTGCCAGCAGCCCCGGTGGAGCGGGGTGGGAGACCCAGTACTTC.

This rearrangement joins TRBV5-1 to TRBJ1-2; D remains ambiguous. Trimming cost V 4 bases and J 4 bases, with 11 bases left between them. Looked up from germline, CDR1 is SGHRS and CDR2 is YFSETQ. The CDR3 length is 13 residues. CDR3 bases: TGCGCCAGCAGCCACCCGACCTCCTATGGCTACACCTTC. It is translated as CASSHPTSYGYTF.

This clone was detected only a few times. As DNA, the CDR3 is TGTGCCAGCAGAGGAACAGGGACTGAAAAACTGTTTTTT. It encodes CASRGTGTEKLFF. V usage is TRBV2 and J usage is TRBJ1-4, with D possibly TRBD1 on 6 matching bases. The CDR3 is 13 residues long. Per the germline V gene, CDR1 is SNHLY and CDR2 is FYNNEI. Trimming shortened V by 6 bases and J by 7 bases, and 12 bases separated the two germline ends.

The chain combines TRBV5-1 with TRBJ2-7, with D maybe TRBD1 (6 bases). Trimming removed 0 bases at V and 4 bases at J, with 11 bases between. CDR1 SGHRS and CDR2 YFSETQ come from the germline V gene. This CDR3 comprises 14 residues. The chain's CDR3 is CASSLGQEPYEQYF. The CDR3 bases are TGCGCCAGCAGCTTGGGACAGGAACCTTACGAGCAGTACTTC.

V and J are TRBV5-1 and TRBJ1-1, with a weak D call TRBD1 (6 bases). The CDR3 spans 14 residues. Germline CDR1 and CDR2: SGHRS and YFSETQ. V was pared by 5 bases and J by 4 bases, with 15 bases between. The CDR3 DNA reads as TGCGCCAGCAGTCCTACAGGGCCCACCACTGAAGCTTTCTTT. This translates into CASSPTGPTTEAFF.

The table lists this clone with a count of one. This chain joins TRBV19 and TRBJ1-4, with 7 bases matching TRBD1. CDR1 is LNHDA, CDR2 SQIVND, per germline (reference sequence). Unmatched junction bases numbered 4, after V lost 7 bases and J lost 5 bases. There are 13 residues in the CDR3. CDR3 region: CASKRDRNEKLFF. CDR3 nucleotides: TGTGCCAGTAAAAGGGACAGAAATGAAAAACTGTTTTTT.

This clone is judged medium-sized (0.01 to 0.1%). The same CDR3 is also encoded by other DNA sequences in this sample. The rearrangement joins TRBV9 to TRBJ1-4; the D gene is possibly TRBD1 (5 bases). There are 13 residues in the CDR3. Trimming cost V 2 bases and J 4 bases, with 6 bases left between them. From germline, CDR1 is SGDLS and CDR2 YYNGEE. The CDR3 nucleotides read TGTGCCAGCAGCGTTGGGGGTAATGAAAAACTGTTTTTT. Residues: CASSVGGNEKLFF.

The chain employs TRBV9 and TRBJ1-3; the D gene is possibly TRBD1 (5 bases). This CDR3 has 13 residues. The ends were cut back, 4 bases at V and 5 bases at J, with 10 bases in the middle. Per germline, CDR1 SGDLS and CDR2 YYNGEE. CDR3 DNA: TGTGCCAGCAGCCCCAGGGTCCGAAACACCATATATTTT. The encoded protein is CASSPRVRNTIYF.